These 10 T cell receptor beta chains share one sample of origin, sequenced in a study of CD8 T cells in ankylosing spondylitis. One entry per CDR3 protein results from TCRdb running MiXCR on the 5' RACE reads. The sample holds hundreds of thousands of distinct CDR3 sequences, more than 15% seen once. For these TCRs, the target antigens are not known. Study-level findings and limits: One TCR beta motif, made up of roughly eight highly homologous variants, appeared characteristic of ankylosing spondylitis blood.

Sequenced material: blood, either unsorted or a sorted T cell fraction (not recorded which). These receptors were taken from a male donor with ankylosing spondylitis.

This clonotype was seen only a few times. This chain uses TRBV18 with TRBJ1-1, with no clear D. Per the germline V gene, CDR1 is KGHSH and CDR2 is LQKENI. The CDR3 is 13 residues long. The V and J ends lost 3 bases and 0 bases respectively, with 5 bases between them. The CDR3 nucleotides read TGTGCCAGCTCACCCGATATGAACACTGAAGCTTTCTTT. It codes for CASSPDMNTEAFF.

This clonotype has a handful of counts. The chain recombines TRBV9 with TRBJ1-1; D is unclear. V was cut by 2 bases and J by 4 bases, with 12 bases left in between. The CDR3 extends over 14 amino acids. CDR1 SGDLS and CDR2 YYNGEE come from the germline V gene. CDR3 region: CASSVGPGTTEAFF. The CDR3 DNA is TGTGCCAGCAGCGTTGGTCCTGGTACCACTGAAGCTTTCTTT.

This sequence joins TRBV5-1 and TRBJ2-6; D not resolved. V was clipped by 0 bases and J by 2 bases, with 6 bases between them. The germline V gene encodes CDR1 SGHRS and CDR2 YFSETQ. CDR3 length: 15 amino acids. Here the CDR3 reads CASSLAEAGANVLTF. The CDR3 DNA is TGCGCCAGCAGCTTGGCCGAAGCTGGGGCCAACGTCCTGACTTTC.

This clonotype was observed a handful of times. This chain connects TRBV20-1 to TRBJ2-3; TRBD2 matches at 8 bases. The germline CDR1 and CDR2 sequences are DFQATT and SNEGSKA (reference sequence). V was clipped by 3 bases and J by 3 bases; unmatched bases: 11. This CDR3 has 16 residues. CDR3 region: CSASPLFAGGTDTQYF. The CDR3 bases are TGCAGTGCTAGCCCCCTTTTTGCGGGGGGAACAGATACGCAGTATTTT.

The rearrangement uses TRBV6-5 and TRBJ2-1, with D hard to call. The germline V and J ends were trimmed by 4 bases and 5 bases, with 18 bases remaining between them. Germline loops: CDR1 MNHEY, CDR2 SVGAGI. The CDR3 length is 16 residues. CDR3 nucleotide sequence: TGTGCCAGCAGTTCTTCTTTCGGCGGAGCCCACAATGAGCAGTTCTTC. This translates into CASSSSFGGAHNEQFF.

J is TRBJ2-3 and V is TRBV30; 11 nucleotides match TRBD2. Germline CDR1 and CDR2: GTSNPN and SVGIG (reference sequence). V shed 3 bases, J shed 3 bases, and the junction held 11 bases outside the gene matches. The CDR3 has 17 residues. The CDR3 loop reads CAWSLAGGPGLTDTQYF. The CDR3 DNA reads TGTGCCTGGAGCCTAGCGGGAGGCCCGGGCCTGACAGATACGCAGTATTTT.

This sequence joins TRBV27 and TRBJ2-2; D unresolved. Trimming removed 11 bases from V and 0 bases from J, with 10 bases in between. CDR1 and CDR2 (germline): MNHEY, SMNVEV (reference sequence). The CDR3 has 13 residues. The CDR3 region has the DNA TGTGCCCCGCAATGGGCGAACACCGGGGAGCTGTTTTTT. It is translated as CAPQWANTGELFF.

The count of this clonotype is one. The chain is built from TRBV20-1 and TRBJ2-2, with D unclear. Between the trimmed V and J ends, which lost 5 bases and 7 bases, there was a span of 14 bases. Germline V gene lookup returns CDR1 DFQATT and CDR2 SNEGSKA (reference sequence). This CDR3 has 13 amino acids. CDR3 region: CSAPGRRFGELFF. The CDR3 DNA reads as TGCAGTGCTCCGGGCCGCCGGTTCGGGGAGCTGTTTTTT.

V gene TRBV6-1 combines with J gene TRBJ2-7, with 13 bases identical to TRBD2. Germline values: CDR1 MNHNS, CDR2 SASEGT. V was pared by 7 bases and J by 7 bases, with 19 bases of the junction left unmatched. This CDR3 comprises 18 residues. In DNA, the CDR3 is TGTGCCAGCACCTATGTCGGGGGACTAGCGGGACAGAAGCGGGAGCAGTACTTC. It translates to CASTYVGGLAGQKREQYF.

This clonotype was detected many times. The CDR3: CASSQGVGGASHNQPQHF. The CDR3 DNA is TGTGCCAGCAGCCAAGGGGTGGGGGGCGCGTCCCACAATCAGCCCCAGCATTTT. This rearrangement joins TRBV3-1 to TRBJ1-5; D is possibly TRBD1 (6 bases). The V gene's germline CDR1 is LGHDT and CDR2 YNNKEL (reference sequence). Trimming took 1 base from V and 3 from J, leaving 19 bases between them. The CDR3 loop spans 18 amino acids.